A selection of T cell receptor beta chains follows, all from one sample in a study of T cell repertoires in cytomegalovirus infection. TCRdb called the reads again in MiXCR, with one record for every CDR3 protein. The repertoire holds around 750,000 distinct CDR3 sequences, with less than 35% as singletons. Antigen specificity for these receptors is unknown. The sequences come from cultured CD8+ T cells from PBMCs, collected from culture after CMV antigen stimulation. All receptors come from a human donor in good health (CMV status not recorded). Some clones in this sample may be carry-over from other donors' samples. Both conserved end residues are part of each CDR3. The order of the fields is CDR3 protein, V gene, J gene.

cdr3_aa: CSVGDLGTLNYGYTF; v_call: TRBV29-1; j_call: TRBJ1-2
cdr3_aa: CASSPESSWNEQFF; v_call: TRBV7-3; j_call: TRBJ2-1
cdr3_aa: CASSPRTSGGTDTQYF; v_call: TRBV28; j_call: TRBJ2-3
cdr3_aa: CATSETHTTGGFQETQYF; v_call: TRBV24-1; j_call: TRBJ2-5
cdr3_aa: CASSSNTGGLGDTQYF; v_call: TRBV7-2; j_call: TRBJ2-3
cdr3_aa: CASSLAEAGVHYNEQFF; v_call: TRBV27; j_call: TRBJ2-1
cdr3_aa: CASRTRDRYNEQFF; v_call: TRBV19; j_call: TRBJ2-1
cdr3_aa: CASSLSTGDPAFF; v_call: TRBV12-3/TRBV12-4; j_call: TRBJ1-1
cdr3_aa: CASSMKAGGNWAYEQFF; v_call: TRBV19; j_call: TRBJ2-1
cdr3_aa: CASSPRRNTGELFF; v_call: TRBV7-6; j_call: TRBJ2-2
cdr3_aa: CASSFYGPLSSWDTIYF; v_call: TRBV5-6; j_call: TRBJ1-3
cdr3_aa: CASSGTPGVQETQYF; v_call: TRBV7-9; j_call: TRBJ2-5
cdr3_aa: CASEGTGDNEKLSF; v_call: TRBV6-2/TRBV6-3; j_call: TRBJ1-4
cdr3_aa: CASSGVDRGRRYGYTF; v_call: TRBV25-1; j_call: TRBJ1-2
cdr3_aa: CASSHSGQSNTEAFF; v_call: TRBV4-1; j_call: TRBJ1-1
cdr3_aa: CASSRDREDNEKLFF; v_call: TRBV19; j_call: TRBJ1-4
cdr3_aa: CASSGGAPGTDTQYF; v_call: TRBV19; j_call: TRBJ2-3
cdr3_aa: CASSPPPGRGGPDTQYF; v_call: TRBV3-1; j_call: TRBJ2-3
cdr3_aa: CASSYSPTGAEAFF; v_call: TRBV6-2/TRBV6-3; j_call: TRBJ1-1
cdr3_aa: CASSEIVRKIDQPQHF; v_call: TRBV6-1; j_call: TRBJ1-5
cdr3_aa: CASGSQLRDREVHNQPQHF; v_call: TRBV12-5; j_call: TRBJ1-5
cdr3_aa: CASNSGQEFSYEQYF; v_call: TRBV7-9; j_call: TRBJ2-7
cdr3_aa: CANSSKRSGTALYGYTF; v_call: TRBV7-9; j_call: TRBJ1-2
cdr3_aa: CATSDPGGTDTQYF; v_call: TRBV24-1; j_call: TRBJ2-3
cdr3_aa: CASSLEGLAGVYQETQYF; v_call: TRBV7-2; j_call: TRBJ2-5
cdr3_aa: CASSQDLTANTGELFF; v_call: TRBV4-3; j_call: TRBJ2-2
cdr3_aa: CASSTRTHSETQYF; v_call: TRBV7-8; j_call: TRBJ2-5
cdr3_aa: CASSFPQIQETQYF; v_call: TRBV28; j_call: TRBJ2-5
cdr3_aa: CASDSERGSAYNEQFF; v_call: TRBV10-3; j_call: TRBJ2-1
cdr3_aa: CASTGLAGTYNEQFF; v_call: TRBV19; j_call: TRBJ2-1
cdr3_aa: CASSLSNRNTEAFF; v_call: TRBV27; j_call: TRBJ1-1
cdr3_aa: CASSPGQTLYSNQPQHF; v_call: TRBV5-5; j_call: TRBJ1-5
cdr3_aa: CASSPPRGARASGGKSTDTQYF; v_call: TRBV7-9; j_call: TRBJ2-3